The 30 T cell receptor beta chains below all came from one sample that was sequenced in a study of PD-1 blockade in classical Hodgkin lymphoma (dated by TCRdb to the early 2020s). According to the study, the label for this sample's time point signals: cycle 1 day 1 (C1D1), immediately before nivolumab initiation. Relapse after autologous stem cell transplantation had occurred in all trial patients, and cohorts A, B and C were distinguished by prior brentuximab vedotin exposure. Library method: the immunoSEQ multiplex PCR assay. In TCRdb, the immuneACCESS table is reduced to in-frame sequences with V and J assigned. These tables do not hold every clone; where another copy was compared, an unresolved V gene accounts for under half, and the others remain unexplained. Recorded for this sample are about 17,000 clones; about four fifths of them occurred a single time. The ten largest clonotypes hold 3.5% to 5% of the sample.

The sample consisted of peripheral blood mononuclear cells (PBMCs), taken at baseline. The source of these receptors is a human donor with classical Hodgkin lymphoma.

The V and J genes are TRBV5-4 and TRBJ2-7; 7 bases are shared with TRBD2. Unmatched junction bases numbered 9, after V lost 0 bases and J lost 0 bases. The germline V gene encodes CDR1 SGHNT and CDR2 YYREEE (reference sequence). The CDR3 is 17 amino acids. For the CDR3, the DNA is TGTGCCAGCAGCTTGGTGGGTAGCGGGTCTAGCTCCTACGAGCAGTACTTC. Translating gives CASSLVGSGSSSYEQYF.

V is TRBV19 and J is TRBJ1-1; tentative D call: TRBD1 (6 bases). Between the trimmed V and J ends, which lost 5 bases and 1 base, there was a span of 17 bases. Germline assignment: CDR1 LNHDA and CDR2 SQIVND (reference sequence). The CDR3 runs to 16 residues. CDR3 coding DNA: TGTGCCAGTAGTTTCACCTTACAGGGTACGAACACTGAAGCTTTCTTT. Its protein is CASSFTLQGTNTEAFF.

The chain recombines TRBV10-3 with TRBJ1-2, with TRBD1 matching over 8 bases. With V trimmed by 9 bases and J by 4 bases, 7 bases remained unmatched. Germline CDR1 ENHRY, CDR2 SYGVKD. The CDR3 has 13 residues. CDR3 bases: TGTGCCATACCGGGACAGGACGGCTATGGCTACACCTTC. Its protein is CAIPGQDGYGYTF.

The CDR3 loop reads CASSIGTGGNTDTQYF. In DNA form, the CDR3 reads TGTGCCAGTAGTATTGGGACAGGAGGAAACACAGATACGCAGTATTTT. V gene TRBV19 combines with J gene TRBJ2-3; the match to TRBD1 covers 8 bases. The CDR3 sequence is 16 residues long. Germline V gene lookup returns CDR1 LNHDA and CDR2 SQIVND (reference sequence). V lost 3 bases to trimming and J lost 2 bases; unmatched junction nucleotides: 7.

As DNA, the CDR3 is TGTGCCAGCTCACCAAGGCCAGGAGCTCAAGAGAGGGACTCACCCCTCCACTTT. Translated, it gives CASSPRPGAQERDSPLHF. The genes are TRBV18 and TRBJ1-6, with D possibly matching TRBD1 (5 bases). Germline V gene sequence: CDR1 KGHSH, CDR2 LQKENI. V was pared by 2 bases and J by 10 bases, with 24 bases between. The CDR3 loop spans 18 amino acids.

This clone was found a few times. V usage is TRBV4-1 and J usage is TRBJ1-1; TRBD1 agrees at 7 bases. This CDR3 is 15 amino acids long. V lost 3 bases and J lost 5; bases outside the gene matches: 9. CDR1 and CDR2 from the germline V gene are MGHRA and YSYEKL. CDR3 sequence: CASSHPTGRSTEAFF. CDR3 DNA: TGCGCCAGCAGCCACCCGACAGGGCGCTCGACTGAAGCTTTCTTT.

The genes are TRBV6-6 and TRBJ1-2, with D possibly TRBD1 on 5 matching bases. Trimming removed 2 bases at V and 4 bases at J, with 17 bases between. The CDR3 loop spans 16 amino acids. CDR1 and CDR2 from the germline V gene are MNHNY and SVGAGI (reference sequence). The CDR3 bases are TGTGCCAGCAGTTACACTTTGGCGATCCAGGGCTATGGCTACACCTTC. It codes for CASSYTLAIQGYGYTF.

The chain carries TRBV5-6 and TRBJ2-7; a weak D match, TRBD1 (6 bases). V was pared by 3 bases and J by 3 bases, with 16 bases between. CDR1 SGHDT and CDR2 YYEEEE come from the germline V gene. CDR3 length: 15 amino acids. The CDR3 coding sequence is TGTGCCAGCAGCTGGGGGCTATGGCGGAGCTACGAGCAGTACTTC. Its translation is CASSWGLWRSYEQYF. The whole variable domain, filled in from reference TRBV5-6 and TRBJ2-7, reads DAGVTQSPTHLIKTRGQQVTLRCSPKSGHDTVSWYQQALGQGPQFIFQYYEEEERQRGNFPDRFSGHQFPNYSSELNVNALLLGDSALYLCASSWGLWRSYEQYFGPGTRLTVT.

The chain has TRBV19 and TRBJ1-2; D unclear. From germline, CDR1 is LNHDA and CDR2 SQIVND (reference sequence). V was shortened by 7 bases and J by 2 bases, with 11 bases between the two germline ends. The length of the CDR3 is 13 residues. CDR3 bases: TGTGCCAGTACTTACCTGGGAAACTATGGCTACACCTTC. Residues: CASTYLGNYGYTF. Together with reference TRBV19 and TRBJ1-2, the CDR3 gives the full variable domain: DGGITQSPKYLFRKEGQNVTLSCEQNLNHDAMYWYRQDPGQGLRLIYYSQIVNDFQKGDIAEGYSVSREKKESFPLTVTSAQKNPTAFYLCASTYLGNYGYTFGSGTRLTVV.

The rearrangement uses TRBV7-9 and TRBJ2-5; no definite D call. The V gene lost 5 bases and the J gene lost 5 bases, with 9 bases spanning the gap. The germline V gene encodes CDR1 SEHNR and CDR2 FQNEAQ (reference sequence). This CDR3 comprises 12 residues. The CDR3 loop is CASSIVWETQYF. CDR3 coding DNA: TGTGCCAGCAGCATAGTGTGGGAGACCCAGTACTTC.

In this sample, this clone turned up once. The J gene is TRBJ2-1, the V gene TRBV2, with D perhaps matching TRBD2 (6 bases). The V and J ends lost 4 bases and 1 base respectively, with 14 bases between them. The CDR3 spans 16 residues. Germline assignment: CDR1 SNHLY and CDR2 FYNNEI. The CDR3: CASSAPRGGSYNEQFF. In DNA, the CDR3 is TGTGCCAGCAGTGCACCTCGTGGGGGGTCCTACAATGAGCAGTTCTTC.

The rearrangement uses TRBV14 and TRBJ1-1; 7 bases fit TRBD1. V lost 0 bases, J lost 6 bases, and 10 bases stayed unmatched. This CDR3 region has 16 residues. Germline-derived CDR1 and CDR2 are SGHDN and FVKESK. The CDR3 loop is CASSQDWRQGGAEAFF. As DNA, the CDR3 is TGTGCCAGCAGCCAAGATTGGCGACAGGGAGGGGCTGAAGCTTTCTTT. Filled out from reference TRBV14 and TRBJ1-1, the complete variable domain reads EAGVTQFPSHSVIEKGQTVTLRCDPISGHDNLYWYRRVMGKEIKFLLHFVKESKQDESGMPNNRFLAERTGGTYSTLKVQPAELEDSGVYFCASSQDWRQGGAEAFFGQGTRLTVV.

This rearrangement joins TRBV6-5 to TRBJ1-2, with D perhaps TRBD1 (5 bases). V shed 5 bases and J shed 8 bases, with 18 bases lying between them. CDR3 length equals 14 residues. Germline V gene sequence: CDR1 MNHEY, CDR2 SVGAGI. CDR3 in amino acids: CASSTITGGSGYTF. The CDR3 region has the DNA TGTGCCAGCAGTACCATCACCGGGGGTAGCGGCTACACCTTC.

The V call is TRBV30, the J call TRBJ1-1, with D unresolved. Per the germline V gene, CDR1 is GTSNPN and CDR2 is SVGIG (reference sequence). The CDR3 runs 14 residues. V dropped 4 bases and J dropped 10 bases, with 22 bases sitting between them. CDR3 in DNA: TGTGCCTGGACCCTTATAACCCACAGCCGGGTAGCTTTCTTT. This codes for CAWTLITHSRVAFF.

The genes are TRBV10-3 and TRBJ1-6, with TRBD1 matching over 11 bases. Looked up from germline, CDR1 is ENHRY and CDR2 is SYGVKD. CDR3 length equals 18 residues. Germline trimming cut 4 bases from V and 5 bases from J; bases unmatched to any gene: 10. CDR3 sequence (DNA): TGTGCCATCAGTGGGACAGGGGGCGCGAGTTATGATAATTCACCCCTCCACTTT. Translating it yields CAISGTGGASYDNSPLHF.

This clone was observed a few times. The V gene is TRBV27, the J gene TRBJ2-7; tentatively, D is TRBD2 (5 bases). CDR1 and CDR2 from the germline V gene are MNHEY and SMNVEV (reference sequence). CDR3 size: 13 residues. The ends were cut back, 4 bases at V and 6 bases at J, with 13 bases in the middle. The CDR3 loop is CASSSSNEGEQYF. The DNA of the CDR3 is TGTGCCAGCAGTTCCTCGAACGAGGGCGAGCAGTACTTC.

This chain uses TRBV7-3 with TRBJ2-3; 7 bases align to TRBD1. The CDR3 covers 15 residues. The V and J ends lost 5 bases and 2 bases, in that order; junction bases with no gene match: 7. Germline values: CDR1 SGHTA, CDR2 FQGTGA. The CDR3 loop is CASSIYGTVTDTQYF. The CDR3 bases are TGTGCCAGCAGCATATACGGGACAGTCACAGATACGCAGTATTTT.

The rearrangement joins TRBV7-9 to TRBJ2-3, with TRBD1 identical over 8 bases. J was trimmed by 1 base and V by 4 bases; bases with no gene match: 13. The CDR3 contains 18 residues. CDR1 SEHNR and CDR2 FQNEAQ come from the germline V gene (reference sequence). CDR3 nucleotides: TGTGCCAGCAGCTCCTGTAGATTGACAGGGGATTGCACAGATACGCAGTATTTT. This codes for CASSSCRLTGDCTDTQYF. The full variable domain, in which reference TRBV7-9 and TRBJ2-3 provide the parts outside the CDR3, is DTGVSQNPRHKITKRGQNVTFRCDPISEHNRLYWYRQTLGQGPEFLTYFQNEAQLEKSRLLSDRFSAERPKGSFSTLEIQRTEQGDSAMYLCASSSCRLTGDCTDTQYFGPGTRLTVL.

This sequence joins TRBV30 and TRBJ1-1; 9 nucleotides align to TRBD1. Germline CDR1 reads GTSNPN; CDR2 reads SVGIG (reference sequence). Trimming at V came to 6 bases and at J to 4 bases, leaving 9 bases not matched to a gene. CDR3 size: 14 residues. The CDR3 DNA reads as TGTGCCTGCGGAACAGGGGGCTTCGGCACTGAAGCTTTCTTT. Protein product: CACGTGGFGTEAFF.

The rearrangement joins TRBV19 to TRBJ2-2; the D is unclear. The germline gives CDR1 LNHDA, CDR2 SQIVND (reference sequence). The CDR3 is 13 amino acids. V shed 5 bases and J shed 3 bases, with 7 bases lying between them. This CDR3 is CASSHRYTGELFF. The CDR3 bases are TGTGCCAGTAGTCATCGATACACCGGGGAGCTGTTTTTT.

This chain uses TRBV10-3 with TRBJ2-2, with D tentatively TRBD1 (5 bases). Trimming cost V 3 bases and J 3 bases, with 8 bases left between them. The CDR3 is made up of 14 amino acids. Germline V gene sequence: CDR1 ENHRY, CDR2 SYGVKD. Written as DNA, the CDR3 is TGTGCCATCAGTGACGCAGGGCACACCGGGGAGCTGTTTTTT. As protein: CAISDAGHTGELFF.

V and J are TRBV6-5 and TRBJ1-1; possibly TRBD1 for D (6 bases). CDR1 and CDR2 from the germline V gene are MNHEY and SVGAGI. The length of the CDR3 is 15 residues. Trimming cost V 0 bases and J 4 bases, with 12 bases left between them. CDR3 bases: TGTGCCAGCAGTTACTCCTACAGGGTCGGCACTGAAGCTTTCTTT. Translation gives CASSYSYRVGTEAFF.

The V and J genes are TRBV14 and TRBJ2-7; D perhaps matches TRBD1 (5 bases). Per the germline V gene, CDR1 is SGHDN and CDR2 is FVKESK. The V end was cut by 1 base, the J end by 10 bases, with 11 bases between. The CDR3 consists of 12 residues. Here the CDR3 reads CASSQARALQYF. CDR3 DNA: TGTGCCAGCAGCCAAGCCAGGGCCCTACAGTACTTC.

As concerns this clone: The junction shows a germline mismatch at one end, possibly a read error. The chain recombines TRBV2 with TRBJ2-5, with TRBD2 identical over 13 bases. Germline V lookup: CDR1 SNHLY, CDR2 FYNNEI. This CDR3 comprises 15 residues. CDR3 loop: CASAPGLAGQEAQYF. CDR3 bases: TGTGCCAGCGCCCCGGGACTAGCGGGGCAAGAGGCCCAGTACTTC.

The V and J genes are TRBV5-1 and TRBJ1-2, with D possibly matching TRBD1 (5 bases). Deletions cut 4 bases from V and 3 bases from J, with 13 bases between. CDR1 is SGHRS, CDR2 YFSETQ, per germline. The CDR3 is 14 residues long. CDR3 in amino acids: CASSPGGTDYGYTF. The CDR3 DNA follows: TGCGCCAGCAGCCCCGGGGGGACGGACTATGGCTACACCTTC.

The chain combines TRBV25-1 with TRBJ1-3; D perhaps matches TRBD1 (6 bases). The germline gives CDR1 MGHDK, CDR2 SYGVNS. There are 15 residues in the CDR3. Deletions cut 6 bases from V and 0 bases from J, with 12 bases between. CDR3: CASRLGGGSGNTIYF. CDR3 coding DNA: TGTGCCAGCAGATTAGGAGGGGGCTCTGGAAACACCATATATTTT.

The CDR3 DNA reads as TGTGCCAGCAGTTTATCAGGGCTTGCTAATGAAAAACTGTTTTTT. It is translated as CASSLSGLANEKLFF. V is TRBV28 and J is TRBJ1-4; D is perhaps TRBD1 (5 bases). Trimming stripped 1 base from V and 3 bases from J, with 9 bases between. The germline V gene has CDR1 MDHEN and CDR2 SYDVKM. The CDR3 is 15 amino acids.

CDR3 residues: CASSLAGGTYEQYF. CDR3 in DNA: TGTGCCAGCAGCTTGGCGGGGGGGACCTACGAGCAGTACTTC. V gene TRBV5-5 combines with J gene TRBJ2-7; 8 nucleotides agree with TRBD2. Germline CDR1 and CDR2: SGHKS and YYEKEE (reference sequence). The ends lost 0 bases at V and 2 bases at J; junction bases unmatched: 1. This CDR3 region has 14 residues.

This clone was seen more than once but under ten times. The chain carries TRBV28 and TRBJ1-2, with 9 bases matching TRBD1. The CDR3 sequence is 17 residues long. The trim removed 5 bases at V and 0 bases at J, leaving 10 bases unmatched. Germline V gene lookup returns CDR1 MDHEN and CDR2 SYDVKM. The CDR3 sequence: CASSTIQGAGANYGYTF. Written as DNA, the CDR3 is TGTGCCAGCAGTACAATACAGGGGGCGGGGGCTAACTATGGCTACACCTTC.

The chain joins TRBV5-8 to TRBJ1-2; 7 bases align to TRBD1. This CDR3 has 15 amino acids. With 2 bases clipped from V and 5 bases from J, the junction kept 9 bases outside the gene matches. The germline V gene encodes CDR1 SGHTS and CDR2 YDEGEE. Written as DNA, the CDR3 is TGTGCCAGCAGCTTCCACGGGCAGGGGGTATATGGCTACACCTTC. Its translation: CASSFHGQGVYGYTF.